The 4 T cell receptor beta chains below come from one sample, sequenced in a study of cytomegalovirus exposure and HLA in healthy donors. Researchers ran the PCR with 60 Vbeta and 13 Jbeta primers. Profiled with immunoSEQ multiplex PCR; TCRdb holds only in-frame clones, not every one. This table holds fewer than 100,000 clones, about four fifths found once. The sequencing input was PBMCs. Receptor source: a woman aged 40 to 50 in good health and CMV-seropositive.

CDR3 loop: CASSSTGVHEQYF. Here the CDR3 DNA reads TGTGCCAGCAGCTCCACAGGGGTGCACGAGCAGTACTTC. V and J are TRBV11-2 and TRBJ2-7, with 7 positions matching TRBD1. Losses at the gene ends were 4 bases for V and 5 bases for J; bases not matched to a gene: 5. Germline V lookup: CDR1 SGHAT, CDR2 FQNNGV. CDR3 length: 13 residues.

The gene calls are TRBV9 and TRBJ2-1; TRBD2 matches at 8 bases. The CDR3 is 15 residues long. Germline trimming cut 0 bases from V and 4 bases from J; bases unmatched to any gene: 3. From germline, CDR1 is SGDLS and CDR2 YYNGEE. CDR3 nucleotide sequence: TGTGCCAGCAGCGTAGGGCCGGGAGGGTACAATGAGCAGTTCTTC. Amino acids: CASSVGPGGYNEQFF.

V is TRBV28 and J is TRBJ2-7, with 7 positions matching TRBD1. This CDR3 is 14 amino acids long. V shed 3 bases, J shed 5 bases, and the junction held 7 bases outside the gene matches. From germline, CDR1 is MDHEN and CDR2 SYDVKM. CDR3: CASSFIQGSNEQYF. CDR3 nucleotide sequence: TGTGCCAGCAGTTTTATACAGGGGTCCAACGAGCAGTACTTC. Based on the CDR3 plus reference TRBV28 and TRBJ2-7, the full variable domain is DVKVTQSSRYLVKRTGEKVFLECVQDMDHENMFWYRQDPGLGLRLIYFSYDVKMKEKGDIPEGYSVSREKKERFSLILESASTNQTSMYLCASSFIQGSNEQYFGPGTRLTVT.

This chain connects TRBV7-8 to TRBJ2-7, with 7 positions matching TRBD2. The germline gives CDR1 SGHVS, CDR2 FQNEAQ. The CDR3 sequence is 17 residues long. The V gene end was trimmed by 1 base and the J gene end by 3 bases; junction bases not matched to a gene: 12. This chain's CDR3 is CASSLGGGAGPVYEQYF. The DNA of the CDR3 is TGTGCCAGCAGCTTAGGGGGAGGGGCTGGGCCCGTCTACGAGCAGTACTTC.